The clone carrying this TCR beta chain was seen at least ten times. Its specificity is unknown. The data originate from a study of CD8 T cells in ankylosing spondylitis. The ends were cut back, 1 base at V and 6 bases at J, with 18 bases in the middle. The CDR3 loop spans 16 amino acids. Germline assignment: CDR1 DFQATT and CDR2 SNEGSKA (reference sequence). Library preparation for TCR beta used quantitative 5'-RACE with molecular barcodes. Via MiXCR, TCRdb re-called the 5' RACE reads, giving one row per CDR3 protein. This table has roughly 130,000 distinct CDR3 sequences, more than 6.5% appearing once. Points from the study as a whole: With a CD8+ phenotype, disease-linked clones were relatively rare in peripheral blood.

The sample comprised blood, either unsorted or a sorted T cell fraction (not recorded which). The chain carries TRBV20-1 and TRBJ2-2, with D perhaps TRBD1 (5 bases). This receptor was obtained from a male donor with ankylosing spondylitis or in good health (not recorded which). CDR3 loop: CSARGGAQGVSGELFF. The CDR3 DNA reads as TGCAGTGCTAGAGGGGGCGCCCAAGGGGTGTCCGGGGAGCTGTTTTTT.